One and the same sample provided the 7 T cell receptor beta chains below, sequenced in a study of OX40 agonist ivuxolimab in advanced cancers. Clones were sequenced by immunoSEQ multiplex PCR, and TCRdb holds only the in-frame ones, with some missing. The sample has some 10,000 clones; approximately 87% are singletons. This specimen consisted of CD4+ or CD8+ T cells sorted from blood, obtained in a trial of the OX40 agonist ivuxolimab. The receptors were gathered from an adult with an advanced solid tumor such as melanoma, head and neck, liver or kidney cancer.

CDR3 bases: TGTGCCAGCAGCAACGAGGGGGTGGCCTACGAGCAGTACTTC. Translated: CASSNEGVAYEQYF. The rearrangement links TRBV5-4 to TRBJ2-7, with D possibly TRBD1 on 6 matching bases. This CDR3 is built from 14 residues. The germline gives CDR1 SGHNT, CDR2 YYREEE (reference sequence). With 4 bases removed from V and 2 bases from J, the gap between germline ends came to 13 bases.

The chain links TRBV21-1 to TRBJ2-3. TRBV21-1 corresponds to a pseudogene. The CDR3 sequence is 17 residues long. This chain's CDR3 is CASSKPVVTDRLYTQYF. Written as DNA, the CDR3 is TGTGCCAGCAGCAAACCAGTCGTGACCGACCGGTTGTATACGCAGTATTTT.

In this sample, this clone turned up a few times. The genes are TRBV6-1 and TRBJ2-1; D uncertain. The ends were cut back, 3 bases at V and 6 bases at J, with 6 bases in the middle. CDR1 MNHNS and CDR2 SASEGT come from the germline V gene. The CDR3 sequence is 12 residues long. The CDR3 nucleotides read TGTGCCAGCAGTGAGCCTGGCAATGAGCAGTTCTTC. Amino acids: CASSEPGNEQFF.

The chain carries TRBV12-5 and TRBJ2-5; 11 nucleotides agree with TRBD2. Losses at the gene ends were 4 bases for V and 4 bases for J; bases not matched to a gene: 8. Per germline, CDR1 LGHNT and CDR2 FRNRAP. This CDR3 has 16 residues. CDR3 sequence: CASGSPLAGERETQYF. The CDR3 DNA reads TGTGCTAGTGGTTCGCCACTAGCGGGGGAGCGAGAGACCCAGTACTTC.

This chain links TRBV7-1 with TRBJ2-7, with 10 bases identical to TRBD2. TRBV7-1 has ORF status, its function being uncertain. The CDR3 length is 15 residues. With V trimmed by 5 bases and J by 5 bases, 9 bases remained unmatched. CDR3 in amino acids: CASSASSGGPHEQYF. CDR3 nucleotide sequence: TGTGCCAGCAGCGCCTCTAGCGGGGGACCCCACGAGCAGTACTTC.

The rearrangement links TRBV27 to TRBJ2-7; D not resolved. CDR1 and CDR2 from the germline V gene are MNHEY and SMNVEV (reference sequence). The ends were cut back, 8 bases at V and 4 bases at J, with 9 bases in the middle. CDR3 length: 11 residues. The CDR3 DNA is TGTGCCAGCGGCTCCCCATACGAGCAGTACTTC. Encoded protein: CASGSPYEQYF.

V is TRBV28 and J is TRBJ1-4, with D possibly TRBD1 on 6 matching bases. Trimming stripped 5 bases from V and 5 bases from J, with 15 bases between. The CDR3 length is 15 residues. In germline, CDR1 is MDHEN, CDR2 SYDVKM. The CDR3 DNA is TGTGCCAGCAGTCCCCGGACAGCACTAAATGAAAAACTGTTTTTT. It codes for CASSPRTALNEKLFF.